This entry concerns a single T cell receptor beta chain. The data were produced by immunoSEQ multiplex PCR, yet TCRdb's version contains in-frame clones alone and is incomplete. The table records 45,000 to 55,000 clones, 82% of them present only once. The germline V gene has CDR1 SGHNT and CDR2 YYREEE (reference sequence). Between the trimmed V and J ends, which lost 4 bases and 5 bases, there was a span of 13 bases. The CDR3 is made up of 14 amino acids. These data belong to a study of blood T cell repertoires in COVID-19. Across the study: Donors in the United States, Italy and Spain gave samples during acute or convalescent COVID-19. Sample material is recorded as cDNA or gDNA derived from T cells, B-cell-depleted T cells, or PBMCs.

This chain joins TRBV5-4 and TRBJ2-1; D is possibly TRBD1 (6 bases). Specimen: peripheral blood. This TCR was recovered from an elderly man with COVID-19, enrolled during active disease. The CDR3 nucleotides are TGTGCCAGCAGCCAGGGGCTGTTGGACAATGAGCAGTTCTTC. This sequence encodes CASSQGLLDNEQFF. The full variable domain, in which reference TRBV5-4 and TRBJ2-1 provide the parts outside the CDR3, is ETGVTQSPTHLIKTRGQQVTLRCSSQSGHNTVSWYQQALGQGPQFIFQYYREEENGRGNFPPRFSGLQFPNYSSELNVNALELDDSALYLCASSQGLLDNEQFFGPGTRLTVL.